The 11 T cell receptor beta chains below come from one sample, sequenced in a study of T cell changes during pregnancy in multiple sclerosis. This table comes from immunoSEQ multiplex PCR, and its TCRdb copy is limited to in-frame clones, with some not included. The table includes about 43,000 clones, over 75% detected once. Sequenced here: peripheral blood, sampled in the first trimester of pregnancy. The source is a female donor in good health, enrolled as a control in a pregnancy study.

This clone was picked up one time. This chain links TRBV11-1 with TRBJ2-7, with D unresolved. The CDR3 sequence is 13 residues long. Germline CDR1 is SGHAT and CDR2 is FQDESV (reference sequence). Trimming cost V 3 bases and J 4 bases, with 10 bases left between them. The DNA for the CDR3 is TGTGCCAGCAGCTTCAAACCACATTACGAGCAGTACTTC. It specifies CASSFKPHYEQYF.

The V and J genes are TRBV18 and TRBJ1-1, with D possibly matching TRBD1 (6 bases). Trimming stripped 6 bases from V and 9 bases from J, with 26 bases between. The V gene's germline CDR1 is KGHSH and CDR2 LQKENI. This CDR3 has 16 residues. CDR3 region: CASSRREGGGPLQAFF. DNA of the CDR3: TGTGCCAGCTCCCGCCGAGAGGGGGGGGGCCCCCTCCAAGCTTTCTTT.

This clone was detected once. V and J are TRBV4-3 and TRBJ2-6; the D is unclear. CDR1 is LGHNA and CDR2 is YSLEER in the germline V gene. The V and J ends lost 1 base and 1 base respectively, with 8 bases between them. The CDR3 totals 16 residues. CDR3 sequence reads: CASSQASRSGANVLTF. CDR3 nucleotides: TGCGCCAGCAGCCAAGCCTCCAGGTCTGGGGCCAACGTCCTGACTTTC.

CDR3 DNA: TGTGCCAGCAGTTCCTGGGGCTGGGAGACCCAGTACTTC. Its protein is CASSSWGWETQYF. The chain is built from TRBV6-6 and TRBJ2-5, with D possibly being TRBD1 (5 bases). V lost 4 bases and J lost 5, with 11 bases in between. The CDR3 is 13 amino acids. The germline gives CDR1 MNHNY, CDR2 SVGAGI (reference sequence).

V and J are TRBV7-2 and TRBJ2-5; 8 positions match TRBD2. The V segment lost 4 bases and the J segment 5 bases; nucleotides outside the gene matches: 6. This CDR3 region has 14 residues. Germline loops: CDR1 SGHTA, CDR2 FQGNSA. The CDR3 protein is CASSYIAGRETQYF. CDR3 bases: TGTGCCAGCAGCTATATAGCGGGGAGGGAGACCCAGTACTTC. The whole variable domain, remainder taken from reference TRBV7-2 and TRBJ2-5, is GAGVSQSPSNKVTEKGKDVELRCDPISGHTALYWYRQSLGQGLEFLIYFQGNSAPDKSGLPSDRFSAERTGGSVSTLTIQRTQQEDSAVYLCASSYIAGRETQYFGPGTRLLVL.

The chain combines TRBV6-1 with TRBJ2-2; D not resolved. CDR1 and CDR2 from the germline V gene are MNHNS and SASEGT. Trimming stripped 0 bases from V and 9 bases from J, with 17 bases between. This CDR3 is 16 amino acids long. CDR3 sequence (DNA): TGTGCCAGCAGTGAAGCCGGCAGGCTCTTCGAGTGGGAGCTGTTTTTT. This sequence encodes CASSEAGRLFEWELFF.

J is TRBJ2-2 and V is TRBV9; TRBD2 matches 8 bases. Germline trimming cut 4 bases from V and 5 bases from J; bases unmatched to any gene: 7. This CDR3 is built from 15 residues. From germline, CDR1 is SGDLS and CDR2 YYNGEE. The CDR3 protein is CASSPTSGPTGELFF. CDR3 DNA sequence: TGTGCCAGCAGCCCCACTAGCGGCCCGACCGGGGAGCTGTTTTTT.

In this sample, this clone turned up a few times. This chain joins TRBV4-1 and TRBJ2-7, with a tentative D call TRBD2 (7 bases). From germline, CDR1 is MGHRA and CDR2 YSYEKL. Trimming shortened V by 4 bases and J by 7 bases, and 14 bases separated the two germline ends. This CDR3 is 13 amino acids long. The CDR3 nucleotides read TGCGCCAGCAGCCGGGGGGGCTCGACTGAGCAGTACTTC. Encoded protein: CASSRGGSTEQYF.

This clone was counted a single time. The V gene is TRBV9, the J gene TRBJ2-7, with a tentative D call TRBD1 (6 bases). The germline V gene encodes CDR1 SGDLS and CDR2 YYNGEE. Trimming took 7 bases from V and 3 from J, leaving 17 bases between them. CDR3 length: 14 amino acids. Written as DNA, the CDR3 is TGTGCCAGCGCCCCCCCAGGGGCCTTCTACGAGCAGTACTTC. Its translation: CASAPPGAFYEQYF.

This clone occurred once. The CDR3 sequence: CASSESAGALSGANVLTF. As DNA, the CDR3 is TGTGCCAGCAGTGAATCTGCGGGGGCTCTCTCTGGGGCCAACGTCCTGACTTTC. The chain has TRBV6-1 and TRBJ2-6; the D gene is possibly TRBD2 (7 bases). V lost 2 bases to trimming and J lost 0 bases, with 14 bases between them. The CDR3 covers 18 residues. Germline V gene sequence: CDR1 MNHNS, CDR2 SASEGT.

The chain carries TRBV7-6 and TRBJ1-4, with 8 bases lining up with TRBD1. CDR1 is SGHVS and CDR2 is FNYEAQ in the germline V gene. V lost 5 bases and J lost 5; bases outside the gene matches: 7. CDR3 size: 15 residues. CDR3 nucleotide sequence: TGTGCCAGCAGCCCAGACAGGGGTAAAAATGAAAAACTGTTTTTT. Protein sequence: CASSPDRGKNEKLFF.